What follows are 10 T cell receptor beta chains derived from one specimen sequenced in a study of glioma-infiltrating T cells. Amplification of TCR alpha and beta CDR3 regions from RNA used iRepertoire nested multiplex PCR. TCRdb itself ran the multiplex PCR reads through MiXCR, one entry per CDR3 protein. This table has roughly 120,000 distinct CDR3 sequences, roughly 23% appearing once. The sequencing sample was made of glioma tissue, nonneoplastic brain tissue, or PBMCs (not recorded which). These receptors were taken from a human donor with low-grade glioma or glioblastoma, undergoing nonglioma brain surgery, or in good health (not recorded which).

The V and J genes are TRBV12-3 or TRBV12-4 and TRBJ2-5; 9 bases match TRBD1. The CDR3 is 15 amino acids. V was pared by 5 bases and J by 0 bases, with 4 bases of the junction left unmatched. The CDR3 DNA reads TGTGCCAGCAGTGGGACAGGGCGGTACCAAGAGACCCAGTACTTC. It encodes CASSGTGRYQETQYF.

On this clonotype itself: Being one base from a much bigger clone, this may be a read error. This sequence joins TRBV9 and TRBJ2-3, with D perhaps matching TRBD2 (6 bases). This CDR3 contains 16 residues. Germline CDR1 SGDLS, CDR2 YYNGEE. As DNA, the CDR3 is TGTGCCTGCAGCGTAGGAACTAGCTCGCGCACAGATACGCAGTATTTT. Protein product: CACSVGTSSRTDTQYF.

This clonotype came up many times. This sequence joins TRBV28 and TRBJ2-5; D not resolved. This CDR3 region has 13 residues. The V gene's germline CDR1 is MDHEN and CDR2 SYDVKM. With 7 bases removed from V and 0 bases from J, the gap between germline ends came to 9 bases. As DNA, the CDR3 is TGTGCCAGCATAGGAACTAACCAAGAGACCCAGTACTTC. It codes for CASIGTNQETQYF.

This clonotype was seen more than once but under ten times. This may stem from a read error, because a much larger clone lies one nucleotide away. This chain connects TRBV28 to TRBJ1-2, with 11 bases lining up with TRBD1. Germline CDR1 and CDR2: MDHEN and SYDVKM. This CDR3 is built from 16 residues. V lost 5 bases and J lost 5; bases outside the gene matches: 10. CDR3 in amino acids: CASSARGQGGEYGYTF. The CDR3 DNA sequence: TGTGCCAGCAGTGCGAGGGGACAGGGGGGAGAATATGGCTACACCTTC.

This clonotype was observed many times. The CDR3 spells CASSSPGLGKLFF. The DNA for the CDR3 is TGTGCCAGCAGTTCACCGGGCCTCGGAAAACTGTTTTTT. V is TRBV28 and J is TRBJ1-4; D unclear. Germline V gene sequence: CDR1 MDHEN, CDR2 SYDVKM. The CDR3 loop spans 13 amino acids. Trimming removed 4 bases from V and 10 bases from J, with 13 bases in between.

Notes on this clonotype: A much bigger clone sits one base away, suggesting this may be a read error. CDR3 sequence (DNA): TGTGCCAGCTCACAGGACAGAAATAATTCACCCCTCCACTTT. Its translation: CASSQDRNNSPLHF. This chain uses TRBV18 with TRBJ1-6, with D possibly TRBD1 on 6 matching bases. The V and J ends lost 4 bases and 5 bases respectively, with 9 bases between them. CDR3 length equals 14 residues. Germline CDR1 KGHSH, CDR2 LQKENI.

This clonotype was seen repeatedly, ten times or more. The J gene is TRBJ1-1, the V gene TRBV6-1, with D perhaps matching TRBD1 (6 bases). V shed 5 bases and J shed 10 bases, with 17 bases lying between them. The CDR3 sequence is 13 residues long. CDR1 is MNHNS and CDR2 is SASEGT in the germline V gene. The CDR3, as DNA: TGTGCCAGCAGTCAGGGGACCGGGGTTGGAGCTTTCTTT. Translated: CASSQGTGVGAFF.

Many counts were recorded for this clonotype. V usage is TRBV6-6 and J usage is TRBJ1-1; a possible D gene is TRBD1 (5 bases). The ends were cut back, 2 bases at V and 1 base at J, with 14 bases in the middle. Per the germline V gene, CDR1 is MNHNY and CDR2 is SVGAGI (reference sequence). The CDR3 sequence is 16 residues long. The CDR3 region is CASSYELGQSNTEAFF. In nucleotides, the CDR3 is TGTGCCAGCAGTTACGAGCTGGGGCAGTCGAACACTGAAGCTTTCTTT.

In this sample, this clonotype turned up many times. In nucleotides, the CDR3 is TGCAGTGCTAGACAAGGGACAGGGCAGGAGCAGTACTTC. It encodes CSARQGTGQEQYF. This chain connects TRBV20-1 to TRBJ2-7, with 9 bases aligning to TRBD1. Germline lookup yields CDR1 DFQATT and CDR2 SNEGSKA (reference sequence). Unmatched junction bases numbered 6, after V lost 2 bases and J lost 7 bases. The CDR3 covers 13 residues.

Of note for this clonotype: A read error may be the cause here, since a much bigger clone is one base away. The chain employs TRBV12-3 or TRBV12-4 and TRBJ2-3, with D perhaps matching TRBD1 or TRBD2 (5 bases each). The V end was cut by 7 bases, the J end by 2 bases, with 10 bases between. CDR3 size: 13 residues. The DNA of the CDR3 is TGTGCCAGCACCTTGGGGGTCACAGATACGCAGTATTTT. Translation gives CASTLGVTDTQYF.